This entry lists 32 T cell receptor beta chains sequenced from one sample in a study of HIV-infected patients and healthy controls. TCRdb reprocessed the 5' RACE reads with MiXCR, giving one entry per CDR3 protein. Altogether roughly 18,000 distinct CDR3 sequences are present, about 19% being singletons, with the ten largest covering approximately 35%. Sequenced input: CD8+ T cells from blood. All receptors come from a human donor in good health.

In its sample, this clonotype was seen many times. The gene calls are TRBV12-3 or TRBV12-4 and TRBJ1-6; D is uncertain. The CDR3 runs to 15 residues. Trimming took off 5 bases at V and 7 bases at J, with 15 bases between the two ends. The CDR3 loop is CASSPRRVSNSPLHF. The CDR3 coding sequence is TGTGCCAGCAGTCCCCGGCGGGTTTCGAATTCACCCCTCCACTTT.

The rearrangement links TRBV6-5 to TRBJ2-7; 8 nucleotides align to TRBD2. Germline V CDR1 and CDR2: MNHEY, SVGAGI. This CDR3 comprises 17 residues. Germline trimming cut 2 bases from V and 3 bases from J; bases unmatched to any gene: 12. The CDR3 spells CASSYGSGGALGYEQYF. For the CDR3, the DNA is TGTGCCAGCAGTTACGGTTCGGGGGGGGCTTTAGGCTACGAGCAGTACTTC.

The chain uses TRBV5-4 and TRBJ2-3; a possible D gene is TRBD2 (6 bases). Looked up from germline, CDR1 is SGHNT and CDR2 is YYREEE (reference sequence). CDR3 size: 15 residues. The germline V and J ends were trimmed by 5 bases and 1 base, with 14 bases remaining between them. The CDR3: CASSARGLRTDTQYF. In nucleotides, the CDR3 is TGTGCCAGCAGTGCGCGGGGCCTCCGCACAGATACGCAGTATTTT.

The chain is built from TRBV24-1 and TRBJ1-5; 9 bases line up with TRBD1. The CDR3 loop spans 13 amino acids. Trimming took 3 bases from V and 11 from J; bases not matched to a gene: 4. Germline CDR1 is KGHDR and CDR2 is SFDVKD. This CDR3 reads CATSDRWDRAQHF. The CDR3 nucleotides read TGTGCCACCAGTGATAGGTGGGACAGGGCCCAGCATTTT.

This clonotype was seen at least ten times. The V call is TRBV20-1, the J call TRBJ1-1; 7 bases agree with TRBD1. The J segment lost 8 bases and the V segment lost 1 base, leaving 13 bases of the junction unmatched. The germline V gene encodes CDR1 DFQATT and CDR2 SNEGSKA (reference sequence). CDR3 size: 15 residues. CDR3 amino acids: CSARAWTGPDNEAFF. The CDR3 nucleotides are TGCAGTGCTAGAGCATGGACAGGCCCTGATAACGAAGCTTTCTTT.

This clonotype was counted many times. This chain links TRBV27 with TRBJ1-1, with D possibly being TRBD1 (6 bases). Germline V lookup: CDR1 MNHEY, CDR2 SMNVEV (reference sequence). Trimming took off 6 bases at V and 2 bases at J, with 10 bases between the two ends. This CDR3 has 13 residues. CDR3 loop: CASRTGYNTEAFF. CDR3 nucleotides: TGTGCCAGCAGAACAGGGTACAACACTGAAGCTTTCTTT.

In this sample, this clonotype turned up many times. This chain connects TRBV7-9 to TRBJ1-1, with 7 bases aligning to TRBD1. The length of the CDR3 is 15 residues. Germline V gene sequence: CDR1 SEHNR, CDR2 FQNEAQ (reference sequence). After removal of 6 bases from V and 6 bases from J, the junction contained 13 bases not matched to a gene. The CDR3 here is CASSPTGRGLAEAFF. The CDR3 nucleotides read TGTGCCAGCAGTCCGACAGGGCGCGGACTCGCTGAAGCTTTCTTT. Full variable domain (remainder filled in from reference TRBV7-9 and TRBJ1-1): DTGVSQNPRHKITKRGQNVTFRCDPISEHNRLYWYRQTLGQGPEFLTYFQNEAQLEKSRLLSDRFSAERPKGSFSTLEIQRTEQGDSAMYLCASSPTGRGLAEAFFGQGTRLTVV.

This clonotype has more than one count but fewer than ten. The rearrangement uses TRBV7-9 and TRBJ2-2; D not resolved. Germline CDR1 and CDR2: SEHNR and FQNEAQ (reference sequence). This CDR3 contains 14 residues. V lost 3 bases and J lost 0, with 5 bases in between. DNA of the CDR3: TGTGCCAGCAGCTTGGGCACGAACACCGGGGAGCTGTTTTTT. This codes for CASSLGTNTGELFF. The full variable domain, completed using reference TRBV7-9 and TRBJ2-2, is DTGVSQNPRHKITKRGQNVTFRCDPISEHNRLYWYRQTLGQGPEFLTYFQNEAQLEKSRLLSDRFSAERPKGSFSTLEIQRTEQGDSAMYLCASSLGTNTGELFFGEGSRLTVL.

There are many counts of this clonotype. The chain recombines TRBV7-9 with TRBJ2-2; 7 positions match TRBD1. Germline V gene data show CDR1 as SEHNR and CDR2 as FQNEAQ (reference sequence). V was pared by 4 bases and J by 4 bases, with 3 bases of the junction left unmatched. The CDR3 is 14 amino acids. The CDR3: CASSSNRGTGELFF. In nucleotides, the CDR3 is TGTGCCAGCAGCTCTAACAGGGGCACCGGGGAGCTGTTTTTT.

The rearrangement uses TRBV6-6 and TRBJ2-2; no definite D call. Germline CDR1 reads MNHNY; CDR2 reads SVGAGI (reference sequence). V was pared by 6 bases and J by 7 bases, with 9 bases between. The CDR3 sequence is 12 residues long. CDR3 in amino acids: CASSPTGGELFF. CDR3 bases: TGTGCCAGCAGCCCCACCGGCGGGGAGCTGTTTTTT.

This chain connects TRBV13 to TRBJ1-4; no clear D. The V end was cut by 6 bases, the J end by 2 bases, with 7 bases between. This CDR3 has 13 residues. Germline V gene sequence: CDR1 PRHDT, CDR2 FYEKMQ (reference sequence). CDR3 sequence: CASSSITNEKLFF. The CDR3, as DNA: TGTGCCAGCAGTTCCATTACTAATGAAAAACTGTTTTTT. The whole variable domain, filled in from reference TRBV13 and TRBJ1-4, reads AAGVIQSPRHLIKEKRETATLKCYPIPRHDTVYWYQQGPGQDPQFLISFYEKMQSDKGSIPDRFSAQQFSDYHSELNMSSLELGDSALYFCASSSITNEKLFFGSGTQLSVL.

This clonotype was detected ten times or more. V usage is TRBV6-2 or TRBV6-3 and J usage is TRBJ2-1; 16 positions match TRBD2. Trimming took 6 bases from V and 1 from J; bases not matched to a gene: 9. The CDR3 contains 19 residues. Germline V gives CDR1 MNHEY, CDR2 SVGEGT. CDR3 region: CASRLKGLAGGWSYNEQFF. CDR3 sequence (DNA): TGTGCCAGCAGGTTAAAGGGACTAGCGGGGGGGTGGTCCTACAATGAGCAGTTCTTC.

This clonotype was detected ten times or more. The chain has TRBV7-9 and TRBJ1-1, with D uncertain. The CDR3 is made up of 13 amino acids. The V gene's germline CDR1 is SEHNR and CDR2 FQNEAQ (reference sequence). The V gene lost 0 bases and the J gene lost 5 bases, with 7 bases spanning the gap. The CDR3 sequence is CASSLALGTEAFF. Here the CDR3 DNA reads TGTGCCAGCAGCTTAGCGCTGGGAACTGAAGCTTTCTTT.

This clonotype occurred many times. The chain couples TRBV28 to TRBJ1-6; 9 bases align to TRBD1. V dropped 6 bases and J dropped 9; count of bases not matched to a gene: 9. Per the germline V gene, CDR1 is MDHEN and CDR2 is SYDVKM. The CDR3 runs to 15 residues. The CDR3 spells CASRAGGTGISPLHF. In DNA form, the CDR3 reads TGTGCCAGCAGGGCGGGAGGGACAGGGATTTCACCCCTCCACTTT.

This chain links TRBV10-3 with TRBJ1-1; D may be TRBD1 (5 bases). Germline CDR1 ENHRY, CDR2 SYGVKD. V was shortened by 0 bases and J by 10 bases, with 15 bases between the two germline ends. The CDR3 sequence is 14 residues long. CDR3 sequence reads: CAISESRGGRSAFF. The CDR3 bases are TGTGCCATCAGTGAGTCGCGGGGGGGTCGGTCAGCTTTCTTT.

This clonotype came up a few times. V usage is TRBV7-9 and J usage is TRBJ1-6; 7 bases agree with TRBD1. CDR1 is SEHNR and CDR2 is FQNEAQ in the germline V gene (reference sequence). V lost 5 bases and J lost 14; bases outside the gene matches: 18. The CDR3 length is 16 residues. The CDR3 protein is CASSGDVTGRWFTLHF. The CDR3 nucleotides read TGTGCCAGCAGCGGAGATGTGACAGGGAGGTGGTTCACCCTCCACTTT.

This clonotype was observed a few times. The CDR3 DNA sequence: TGCAGCGTTGACTCAGGGGGCGGCGAGCAGTACTTC. Amino acids: CSVDSGGGEQYF. V and J are TRBV29-1 and TRBJ2-7, with 8 bases identical to TRBD1. The V gene end was trimmed by 3 bases and the J gene end by 6 bases; junction bases not matched to a gene: 4. There are 12 residues in the CDR3. The germline V gene has CDR1 SQVTM and CDR2 ANQGSEA.

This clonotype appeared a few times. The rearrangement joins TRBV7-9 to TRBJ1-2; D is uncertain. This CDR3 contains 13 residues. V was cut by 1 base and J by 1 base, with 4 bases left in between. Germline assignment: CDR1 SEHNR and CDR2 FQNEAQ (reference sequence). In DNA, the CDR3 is TGTGCCAGCAGCTTAGGGGTTAACTATGGCTACACCTTC. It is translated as CASSLGVNYGYTF.

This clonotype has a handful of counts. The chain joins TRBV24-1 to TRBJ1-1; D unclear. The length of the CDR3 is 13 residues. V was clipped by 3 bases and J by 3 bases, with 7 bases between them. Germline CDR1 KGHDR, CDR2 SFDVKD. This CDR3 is CATSDNTYTEAFF. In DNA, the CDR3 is TGTGCCACCAGTGATAACACCTACACTGAAGCTTTCTTT.

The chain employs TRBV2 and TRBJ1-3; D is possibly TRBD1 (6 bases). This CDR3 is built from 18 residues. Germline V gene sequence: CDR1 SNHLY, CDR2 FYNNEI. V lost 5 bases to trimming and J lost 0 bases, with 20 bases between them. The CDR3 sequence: CASSTGTPLTYSGNTIYF. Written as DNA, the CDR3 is TGTGCCAGCAGTACCGGGACACCACTAACATACTCTGGAAACACCATATATTTT.

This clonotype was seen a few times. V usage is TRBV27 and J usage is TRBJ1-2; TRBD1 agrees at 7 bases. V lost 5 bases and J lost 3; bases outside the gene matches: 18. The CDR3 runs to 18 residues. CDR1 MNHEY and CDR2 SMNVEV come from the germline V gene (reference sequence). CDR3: CASSAKRTGAERHYGYTF. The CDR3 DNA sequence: TGTGCCAGCAGTGCGAAGAGGACAGGAGCCGAACGTCACTATGGCTACACCTTC.

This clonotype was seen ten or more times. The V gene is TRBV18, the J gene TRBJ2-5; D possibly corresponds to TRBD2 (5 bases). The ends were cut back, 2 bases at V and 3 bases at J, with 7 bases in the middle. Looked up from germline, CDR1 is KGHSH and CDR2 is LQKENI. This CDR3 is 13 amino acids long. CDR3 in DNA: TGTGCCAGCTCACCATTCGGGGAAGAGACCCAGTACTTC. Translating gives CASSPFGEETQYF.

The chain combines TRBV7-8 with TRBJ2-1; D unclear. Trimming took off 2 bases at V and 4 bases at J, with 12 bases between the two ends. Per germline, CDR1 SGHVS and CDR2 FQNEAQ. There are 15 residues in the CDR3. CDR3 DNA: TGTGCCAGCAGCTTACTCGGCAGCCCATACAATGAGCAGTTCTTC. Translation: CASSLLGSPYNEQFF.

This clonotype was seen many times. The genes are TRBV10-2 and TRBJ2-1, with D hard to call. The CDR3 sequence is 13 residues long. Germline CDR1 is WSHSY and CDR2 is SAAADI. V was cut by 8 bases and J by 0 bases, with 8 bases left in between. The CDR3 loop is CASGLGSYNEQFF. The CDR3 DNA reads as TGCGCCAGCGGGCTAGGCTCCTACAATGAGCAGTTCTTC.

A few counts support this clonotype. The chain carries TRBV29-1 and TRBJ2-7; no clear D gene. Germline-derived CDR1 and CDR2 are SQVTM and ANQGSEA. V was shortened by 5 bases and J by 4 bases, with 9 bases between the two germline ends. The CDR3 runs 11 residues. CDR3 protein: CSVSMGYEQYF. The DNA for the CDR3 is TGCAGCGTTTCTATGGGGTACGAGCAGTACTTC.

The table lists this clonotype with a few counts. The CDR3 coding sequence is TGCAGCGTTGATGGGGGGCCTAACTATGGCTACACCTTC. As protein: CSVDGGPNYGYTF. The chain carries TRBV29-1 and TRBJ1-2; D is possibly TRBD1 (6 bases). This CDR3 region has 13 residues. V shed 3 bases and J shed 0 bases, with 8 bases lying between them. Germline CDR1 SQVTM, CDR2 ANQGSEA.

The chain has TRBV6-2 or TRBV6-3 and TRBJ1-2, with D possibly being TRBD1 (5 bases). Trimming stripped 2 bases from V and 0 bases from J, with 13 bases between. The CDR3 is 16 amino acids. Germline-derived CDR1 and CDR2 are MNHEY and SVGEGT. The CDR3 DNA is TGTGCCAGCAGTTACCTAGATCAACAGGCTAACTATGGCTACACCTTC. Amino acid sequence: CASSYLDQQANYGYTF.

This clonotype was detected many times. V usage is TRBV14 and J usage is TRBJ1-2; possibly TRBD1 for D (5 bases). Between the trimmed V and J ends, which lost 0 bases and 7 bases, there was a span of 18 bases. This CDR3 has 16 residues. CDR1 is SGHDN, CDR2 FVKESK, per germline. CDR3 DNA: TGTGCCAGCAGCCAAGATCCGGCGGGACGGCCTCTTGGCTACACCTTC. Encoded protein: CASSQDPAGRPLGYTF.

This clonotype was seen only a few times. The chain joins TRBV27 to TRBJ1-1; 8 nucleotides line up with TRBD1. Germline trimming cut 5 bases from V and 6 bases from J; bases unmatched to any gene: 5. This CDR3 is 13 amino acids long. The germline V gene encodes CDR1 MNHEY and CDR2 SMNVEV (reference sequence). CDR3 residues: CASSLPGGPEAFF. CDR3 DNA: TGTGCCAGCAGTCTACCAGGGGGCCCTGAAGCTTTCTTT.

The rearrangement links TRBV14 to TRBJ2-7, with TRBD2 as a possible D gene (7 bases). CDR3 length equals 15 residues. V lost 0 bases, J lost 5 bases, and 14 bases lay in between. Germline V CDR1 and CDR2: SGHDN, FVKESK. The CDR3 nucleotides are TGTGCCAGCAGCCAAGATCTCGGGGGGCGAGACGAGCAGTACTTC. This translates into CASSQDLGGRDEQYF.

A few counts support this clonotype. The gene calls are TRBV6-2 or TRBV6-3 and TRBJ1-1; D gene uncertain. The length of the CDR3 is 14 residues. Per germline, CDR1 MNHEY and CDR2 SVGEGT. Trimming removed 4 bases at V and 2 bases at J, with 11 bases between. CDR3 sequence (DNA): TGTGCCAGCAGTTTGGCAGCGACAAACACTGAAGCTTTCTTT. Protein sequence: CASSLAATNTEAFF.

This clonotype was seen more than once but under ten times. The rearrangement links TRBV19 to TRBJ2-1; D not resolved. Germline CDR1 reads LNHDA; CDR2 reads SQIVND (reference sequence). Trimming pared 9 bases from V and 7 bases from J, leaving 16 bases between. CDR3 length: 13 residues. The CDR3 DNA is TGTGCCAGCCTTCGGCTTGGGGAAAATGAGCAGTTCTTC. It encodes CASLRLGENEQFF.